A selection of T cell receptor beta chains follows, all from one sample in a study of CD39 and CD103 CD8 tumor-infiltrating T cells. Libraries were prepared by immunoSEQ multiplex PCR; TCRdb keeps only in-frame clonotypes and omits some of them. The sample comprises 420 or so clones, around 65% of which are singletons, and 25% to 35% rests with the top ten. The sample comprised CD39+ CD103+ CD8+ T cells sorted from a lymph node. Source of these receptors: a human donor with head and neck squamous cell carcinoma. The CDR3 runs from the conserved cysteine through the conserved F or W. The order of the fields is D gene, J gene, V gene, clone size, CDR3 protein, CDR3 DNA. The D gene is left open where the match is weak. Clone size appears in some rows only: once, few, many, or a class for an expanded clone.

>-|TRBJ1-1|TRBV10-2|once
CASSESTEAFF
TGCGCCAGCAGTGAGTCTACGGAAGCTTTCTTT
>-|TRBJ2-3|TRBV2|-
CASNQFEGNTQYF
TGTGCCAGCAATCAATTCGAGGGGAATACGCAGTATTTT
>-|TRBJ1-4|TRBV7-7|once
CASSLPTDGGATNEKLFF
TGTGCTAGCAGCCTACCCACCGATGGGGGAGCAACTAATGAAAAACTGTTTTTT
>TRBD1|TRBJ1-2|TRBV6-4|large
CASSSTGARGYTF
TGTGCCAGCAGCTCAACAGGGGCAAGAGGCTACACCTTC
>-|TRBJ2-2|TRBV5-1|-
CASSLVPGTGELFF
TGCGCCAGCAGCTTGGTTCCCGGGACCGGGGAGCTGTTTTTT
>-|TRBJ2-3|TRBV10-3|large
CAISEDETNLAPYF
TGTGCCATCAGTGAGGACGAGACTAACCTCGCACCGTATTTT
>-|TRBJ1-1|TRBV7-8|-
CASSNWGDLNTEAFF
TGTGCCAGCAGTAATTGGGGGGACTTGAACACTGAAGCTTTCTTT